Presented here are 27 T cell receptor beta chains from one specimen sequenced in a study of blood T cells in healthy people across ages. Combining a sample-barcoded 5' primer with a J-beta primer mix, a second PCR ran for 7 to 11 cycles. A single record per CDR3 protein comes from TCRdb applying MiXCR to the 5' RACE reads. The sample contains roughly 1.6 million distinct CDR3 sequences, around 36% of which appear only once. What was sequenced was blood. All receptors come from a woman in her 30s in good health.

There are a few counts of this clonotype. The chain carries TRBV5-1 and TRBJ2-7, with TRBD2 identical over 9 bases. The CDR3 runs to 15 residues. CDR1 SGHRS and CDR2 YFSETQ come from the germline V gene. V gave up 1 base and J gave up 6 bases; unmatched junction bases: 8. The CDR3 loop reads CASSLKGGGAVEQYF. CDR3 nucleotides: TGCGCCAGCAGCTTGAAAGGCGGGGGGGCTGTCGAGCAGTACTTC.

The rearrangement uses TRBV7-9 and TRBJ2-5, with D perhaps TRBD2 (6 bases). Germline V CDR1 and CDR2: SEHNR, FQNEAQ (reference sequence). Trimming removed 3 bases at V and 4 bases at J, with 12 bases between. The CDR3 runs to 14 residues. CDR3 sequence: CASSLRDTGETQYF. The CDR3 coding sequence is TGTGCCAGCAGCTTGCGGGATACGGGAGAGACCCAGTACTTC.

This clonotype was counted only a few times. The CDR3 sequence: CASSRTLAKNIQYF. CDR3 nucleotide sequence: TGTGCCAGCTCCAGGACCCTAGCCAAAAACATTCAGTACTTC. This chain joins TRBV18 and TRBJ2-4; D is undetermined. The CDR3 is 14 residues long. V was cut by 6 bases and J by 0 bases, with 9 bases left in between. From germline, CDR1 is KGHSH and CDR2 LQKENI.

The gene calls are TRBV5-6 and TRBJ2-3, with a tentative D call TRBD2 (6 bases). Germline V lookup: CDR1 SGHDT, CDR2 YYEEEE. The CDR3 spans 15 residues. The V and J ends lost 4 bases and 4 bases respectively, with 16 bases between them. CDR3 region: CASSVSGVGSDTQYF. The CDR3 DNA sequence: TGTGCCAGCAGCGTGTCGGGGGTTGGTTCAGATACGCAGTATTTT.

This clonotype was seen a few times. The chain joins TRBV27 to TRBJ2-6; TRBD2 might be the D (5 bases). Germline-derived CDR1 and CDR2 are MNHEY and SMNVEV (reference sequence). The V gene lost 1 base and the J gene lost 2 bases, with 9 bases spanning the gap. The CDR3 runs 16 residues. The CDR3 sequence: CASSLLVGAGANVLTF. CDR3 DNA sequence: TGTGCCAGCAGTTTATTAGTGGGAGCTGGGGCCAACGTCCTGACTTTC.

This rearrangement joins TRBV23-1 to TRBJ2-5; 7 bases are shared with TRBD2. TRBV23-1 qualifies as an ORF whose function is uncertain. V shed 4 bases, J shed 1 base, and the junction held 9 bases outside the gene matches. The CDR3 consists of 16 residues. CDR3 sequence: CASSRWSGDLQETQYF. The CDR3 region has the DNA TGCGCCAGCAGTCGTTGGAGCGGGGACCTCCAAGAGACCCAGTACTTC.

In DNA, the CDR3 is TGTGCCTGGAGGGGTCGGACTTTTAGGCTGGATGGCTACACCTTC. It encodes CAWRGRTFRLDGYTF. V usage is TRBV30 and J usage is TRBJ1-2; D is unresolved. The V gene lost 3 bases and the J gene lost 6 bases, with 20 bases spanning the gap. Looked up from germline, CDR1 is GTSNPN and CDR2 is SVGIG (reference sequence). CDR3 length: 15 residues.

The CDR3: CASSLRTTLNTEAFF. The CDR3 nucleotides read TGTGCCAGCAGCTTAAGGACAACTTTGAACACTGAAGCTTTCTTT. The chain carries TRBV7-2 and TRBJ1-1, with a possible D match to TRBD1 (5 bases). Trimming left V 2 bases short and J 0 bases short, with 10 bases between. CDR1 SGHTA and CDR2 FQGNSA come from the germline V gene. CDR3 length equals 15 residues.

The V call is TRBV2, the J call TRBJ2-7, with D unclear. The CDR3 is 14 residues long. V lost 2 bases and J lost 7, with 15 bases in between. Germline V CDR1 and CDR2: SNHLY, FYNNEI. Here the CDR3 reads CASSETLDRAEQYF. Written as DNA, the CDR3 is TGTGCCAGCAGTGAAACCCTAGATAGGGCTGAGCAGTACTTC.

This chain links TRBV19 with TRBJ2-7; 14 bases align to TRBD2. The CDR3 has 15 residues. Germline values: CDR1 LNHDA, CDR2 SQIVND (reference sequence). V was pared by 5 bases and J by 5 bases, with 5 bases of the junction left unmatched. The CDR3: CASSGGLAGVHEQYF. The DNA of the CDR3 is TGTGCCAGTAGTGGGGGACTAGCGGGAGTCCACGAGCAGTACTTC.

This clonotype came up many times. The chain is built from TRBV28 and TRBJ1-2; the D is unclear. The CDR3 extends over 12 amino acids. Germline V gene sequence: CDR1 MDHEN, CDR2 SYDVKM. Trimming took off 6 bases at V and 4 bases at J, with 9 bases between the two ends. The CDR3 reads CASSPGAYGYTF. The CDR3 nucleotides are TGTGCCAGCAGCCCCGGTGCCTATGGCTACACCTTC.

The chain has TRBV18 and TRBJ2-3, with a tentative D call TRBD1 (6 bases). Germline V gene lookup returns CDR1 KGHSH and CDR2 LQKENI. The CDR3 runs 16 residues. Trimming removed 1 base at V and 0 bases at J, with 11 bases between. As DNA, the CDR3 is TGTGCCAGCTCACCACGTTGGCAGGGGAGCACAGATACGCAGTATTTT. Translated: CASSPRWQGSTDTQYF.

This clonotype was recorded many times. This sequence joins TRBV29-1 and TRBJ1-2, with D possibly being TRBD1 (5 bases). The CDR3 covers 12 residues. V was trimmed by 5 bases and J by 0 bases, leaving 7 bases between them. Germline lookup yields CDR1 SQVTM and CDR2 ANQGSEA. The CDR3 DNA follows: TGCAGCGTTCAGACAGCTAACTATGGCTACACCTTC. As protein: CSVQTANYGYTF.

This clonotype was counted only a few times. This rearrangement joins TRBV20-1 to TRBJ2-3; TRBD2 matches at 9 bases. Germline V gives CDR1 DFQATT, CDR2 SNEGSKA (reference sequence). The CDR3 covers 16 residues. V gave up 6 bases and J gave up 5 bases; unmatched junction bases: 15. DNA of the CDR3: TGCAGTGCCCCAGGAGGTAGCGGGAGCCTCGGAGATACGCAGTATTTT. Translated, it gives CSAPGGSGSLGDTQYF.

The chain recombines TRBV18 with TRBJ2-4; perhaps TRBD2 as D (6 bases). The DNA end lines up better with TRBJ2-7; the J call may be wrong. CDR3 length equals 16 residues. Germline V gives CDR1 KGHSH, CDR2 LQKENI. CDR3 loop: CASSPTGDPGGYEQYF. As DNA, the CDR3 is TGTGCCAGCTCACCTACAGGAGACCCCGGGGGATACGAGCAGTACTTC.

This clonotype has a handful of counts. The gene calls are TRBV20-1 and TRBJ2-7, with D hard to call. This CDR3 is 16 amino acids long. The germline V gene encodes CDR1 DFQATT and CDR2 SNEGSKA (reference sequence). V gave up 0 bases and J gave up 4 bases, with 19 bases separating them. The CDR3 DNA is TGCAGTGCTAGAGATCCCCTACAGCTGCCTCCTTACGAGCAGTACTTC. This gives the protein CSARDPLQLPPYEQYF.

The rearrangement links TRBV6-5 to TRBJ1-2; D gene uncertain. V lost 2 bases and J 2 bases, leaving 6 bases between the germline ends. The CDR3 runs 13 residues. Germline V lookup: CDR1 MNHEY, CDR2 SVGAGI. The CDR3 is CASSYSENYGYTF. DNA of the CDR3: TGTGCCAGCAGTTACAGCGAGAACTATGGCTACACCTTC.

This clonotype occurred a few times. The gene calls are TRBV7-9 and TRBJ2-1; no reliable D call. CDR3 length equals 14 residues. Per the germline V gene, CDR1 is SEHNR and CDR2 is FQNEAQ (reference sequence). V was shortened by 2 bases and J by 6 bases, with 11 bases between the two germline ends. CDR3 in amino acids: CASSLLLLGNEQFF. The DNA of the CDR3 is TGTGCCAGCAGCTTACTTCTGTTGGGCAATGAGCAGTTCTTC.

Comment on this clonotype: The junction shows a germline mismatch at one end, possibly a read error. This rearrangement joins TRBV7-6 to TRBJ2-4; tentatively, D is TRBD1 (6 bases). The end of the DNA is better explained by TRBJ2-5, so the J call may be wrong. Looked up from germline, CDR1 is SGHVS and CDR2 is FNYEAQ. The CDR3 totals 13 residues. Written as DNA, the CDR3 is TGTACCAGCAGCCTGTACAGGGAAGAGACCCAGTACTTC. Translation gives CTSSLYREETQYF.

As concerns this clonotype: A junction boundary mismatches the germline segment, possibly from a read error. The rearrangement links TRBV9 to TRBJ1-5, with D maybe TRBD1 (6 bases). Per the germline V gene, CDR1 is SGDLS and CDR2 is YYNGEE. The CDR3 length is 16 residues. CDR3 in DNA: TGTGCCTGCAGCCCTCGGGACACCTATAGCAATCGGCCCCAGCATTTT. Its translation: CACSPRDTYSNRPQHF.

V and J are TRBV7-9 and TRBJ2-3; no clear D. The CDR3 is 15 amino acids. Germline V lookup: CDR1 SEHNR, CDR2 FQNEAQ (reference sequence). Trimming shortened V by 1 base and J by 1 base, and 9 bases separated the two germline ends. The DNA of the CDR3 is TGTGCCAGCAGCTTAGACCTAGGGCGCACAGATACGCAGTATTTT. Its translation is CASSLDLGRTDTQYF.

The CDR3 DNA is TGTGCCAGCAGCGAGCAAGGCGGGGGTGGCGTCACTGAAGCTTTCTTT. Protein: CASSEQGGGGVTEAFF. The V call is TRBV11-2, the J call TRBJ1-1; perhaps TRBD1 as D (5 bases). From germline, CDR1 is SGHAT and CDR2 FQNNGV. V was cut by 5 bases and J by 4 bases, with 20 bases left in between. This CDR3 has 16 amino acids.

This clonotype was detected only a few times. This chain connects TRBV12-3 or TRBV12-4 to TRBJ2-1; D perhaps matches TRBD2 (7 bases). The CDR3 loop spans 13 amino acids. Trimming took off 10 bases at V and 5 bases at J, with 15 bases between the two ends. The CDR3, as DNA: TGTGCCACAGCACGCGGGGGCGACAATGAGCAGTTCTTC. This encodes CATARGGDNEQFF.

On this clonotype: Relative to the germline gene, one junction end is altered; a read error may explain this. The chain has TRBV4-1 and TRBJ2-7; D is perhaps TRBD2 (6 bases). CDR1 and CDR2 (germline): MGHRA, YSYEKL. The CDR3 is 15 residues long. CDR3 nucleotide sequence: TGCGCCTGCAGCCAAGCAGTCGGGAGAGTCTACGAGCAGTACTTC. It translates to CACSQAVGRVYEQYF.

The V and J genes are TRBV20-1 and TRBJ2-1; D remains unclear. This CDR3 has 14 residues. Per the germline V gene, CDR1 is DFQATT and CDR2 is SNEGSKA (reference sequence). Trimming removed 1 base at V and 0 bases at J, with 7 bases between. DNA of the CDR3: TGCAGTGCTAGAGGGGTGGGCTCCTACAATGAGCAGTTCTTC. Translation: CSARGVGSYNEQFF.

This clonotype occurred a few times. This rearrangement joins TRBV6-5 to TRBJ1-2; no clear D gene. The germline V and J ends were trimmed by 6 bases and 6 bases, with 11 bases remaining between them. CDR3 length: 12 residues. CDR1 is MNHEY and CDR2 is SVGAGI in the germline V gene. The CDR3 nucleotides read TGTGCCAGCAGCGAAACACAGAATGGCTACACCTTC. Translated: CASSETQNGYTF.

The chain combines TRBV3-1 with TRBJ1-4, with D unclear. The CDR3 sequence is 14 residues long. Germline loops: CDR1 LGHDT, CDR2 YNNKEL (reference sequence). Between the trimmed V and J ends, which lost 3 bases and 4 bases, there was a span of 9 bases. CDR3 region: CASSHGSFNEKLFF. CDR3 sequence (DNA): TGTGCCAGCAGCCACGGCAGTTTTAATGAAAAACTGTTTTTT.